This T cell receptor beta chain was documented in a study of T cell responses to AZD1222 COVID-19 vaccine. Study-wide results and caveats: A mostly white British donor set with more females was recruited, and clonal diversity was possibly underestimated. Vaccine-associated CD4 TCRs ranged over spike, dominating at 160-218 and 743-854.

The protocol was immunoSEQ multiplex PCR, while the TCRdb copy is restricted to in-frame clones and leaves out a portion. The data hold roughly 120,000 clones, with approximately 90% observed a single time. Deletions cut 3 bases from V and 4 bases from J, with 10 bases between. This CDR3 is built from 13 residues. CDR1 is MDHEN and CDR2 is SYDVKM in the germline V gene. Comment on this clone: Its antigen is unidentified.

The sample was peripheral blood, taken on day 0 of AZD1222 vaccination. This clonotype was obtained from an adult in good health. The V and J genes are TRBV28 and TRBJ2-7, with a tentative D call TRBD1 (5 bases). Written as DNA, the CDR3 is TGTGCCAGCAGTTTTCTCGCAGGGTACGAGCAGTACTTC. This translates into CASSFLAGYEQYF. Supplemented by reference TRBV28 and TRBJ2-7, the full variable domain reads DVKVTQSSRYLVKRTGEKVFLECVQDMDHENMFWYRQDPGLGLRLIYFSYDVKMKEKGDIPEGYSVSREKKERFSLILESASTNQTSMYLCASSFLAGYEQYFGPGTRLTVT.